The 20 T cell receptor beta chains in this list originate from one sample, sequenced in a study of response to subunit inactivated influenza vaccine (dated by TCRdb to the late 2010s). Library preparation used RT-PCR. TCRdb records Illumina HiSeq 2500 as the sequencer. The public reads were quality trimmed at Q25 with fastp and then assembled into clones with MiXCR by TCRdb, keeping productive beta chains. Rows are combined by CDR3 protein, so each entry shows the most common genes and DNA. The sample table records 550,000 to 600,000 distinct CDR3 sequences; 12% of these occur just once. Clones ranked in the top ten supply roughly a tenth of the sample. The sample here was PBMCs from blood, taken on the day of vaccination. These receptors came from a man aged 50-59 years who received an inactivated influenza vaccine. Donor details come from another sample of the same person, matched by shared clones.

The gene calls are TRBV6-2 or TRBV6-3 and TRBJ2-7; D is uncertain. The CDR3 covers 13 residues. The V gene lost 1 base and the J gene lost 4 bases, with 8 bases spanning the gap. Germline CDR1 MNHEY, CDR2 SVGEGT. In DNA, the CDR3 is TGTGCCAGCAGTTACTTGAAACGATACGAGCAGTACTTC. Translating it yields CASSYLKRYEQYF.

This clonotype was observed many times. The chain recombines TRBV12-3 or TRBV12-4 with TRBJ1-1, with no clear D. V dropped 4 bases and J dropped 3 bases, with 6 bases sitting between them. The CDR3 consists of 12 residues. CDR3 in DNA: TGTGCCAGCAGTTCGAGGTACACTGAAGCTTTCTTT. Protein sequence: CASSSRYTEAFF.

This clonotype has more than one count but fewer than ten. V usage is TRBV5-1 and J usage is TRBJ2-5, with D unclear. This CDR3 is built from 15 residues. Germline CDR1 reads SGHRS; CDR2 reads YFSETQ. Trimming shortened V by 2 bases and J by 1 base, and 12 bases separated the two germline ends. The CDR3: CASSLYMGGQETQYF. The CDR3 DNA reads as TGCGCCAGCAGCTTATACATGGGTGGCCAAGAGACCCAGTACTTC.

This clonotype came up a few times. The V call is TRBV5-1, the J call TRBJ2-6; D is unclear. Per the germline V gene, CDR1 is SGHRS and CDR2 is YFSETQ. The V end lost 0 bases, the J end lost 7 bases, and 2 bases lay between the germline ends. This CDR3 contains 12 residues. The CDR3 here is CASSLEANVLTF. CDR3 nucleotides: TGCGCCAGCAGCTTGGAAGCCAACGTCCTGACTTTC.

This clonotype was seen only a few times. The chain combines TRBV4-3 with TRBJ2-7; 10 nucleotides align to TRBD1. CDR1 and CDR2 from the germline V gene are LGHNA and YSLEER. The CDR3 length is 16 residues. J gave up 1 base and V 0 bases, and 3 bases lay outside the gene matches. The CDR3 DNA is TGCGCCAGCAGCCAAGATCGGACAGGGGGTTCCTACGAGCAGTACTTC. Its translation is CASSQDRTGGSYEQYF.

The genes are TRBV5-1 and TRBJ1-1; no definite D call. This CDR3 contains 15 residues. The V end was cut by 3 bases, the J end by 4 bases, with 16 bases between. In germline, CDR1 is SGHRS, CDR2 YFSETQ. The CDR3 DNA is TGCGCCAGCAGCTCAGGATCATCCATGACCACTGAAGCTTTCTTT. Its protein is CASSSGSSMTTEAFF.

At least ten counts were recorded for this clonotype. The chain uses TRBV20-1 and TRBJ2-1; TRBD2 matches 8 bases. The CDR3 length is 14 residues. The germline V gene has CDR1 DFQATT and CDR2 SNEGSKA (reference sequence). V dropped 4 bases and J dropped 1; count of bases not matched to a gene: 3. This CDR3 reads CSAKGLESYNEQFF. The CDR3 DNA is TGCAGTGCTAAGGGACTAGAATCCTACAATGAGCAGTTCTTC.

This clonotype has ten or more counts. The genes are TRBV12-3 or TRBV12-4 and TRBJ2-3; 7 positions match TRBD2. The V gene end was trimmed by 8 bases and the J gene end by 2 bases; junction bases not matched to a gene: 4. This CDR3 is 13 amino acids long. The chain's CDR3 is CASGGGPTDTQYF. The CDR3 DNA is TGTGCCAGCGGCGGGGGTCCCACAGATACGCAGTATTTT.

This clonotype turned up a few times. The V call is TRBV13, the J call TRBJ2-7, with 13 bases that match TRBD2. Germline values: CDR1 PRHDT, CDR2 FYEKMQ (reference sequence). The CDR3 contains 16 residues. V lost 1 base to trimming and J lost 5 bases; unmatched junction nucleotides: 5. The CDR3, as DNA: TGTGCCAGCAGCTTAGATGGACTAGCGGGAGTCCACGAGCAGTACTTC. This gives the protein CASSLDGLAGVHEQYF. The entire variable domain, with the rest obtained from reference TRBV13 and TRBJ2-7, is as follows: AAGVIQSPRHLIKEKRETATLKCYPIPRHDTVYWYQQGPGQDPQFLISFYEKMQSDKGSIPDRFSAQQFSDYHSELNMSSLELGDSALYFCASSLDGLAGVHEQYFGPGTRLTVT.

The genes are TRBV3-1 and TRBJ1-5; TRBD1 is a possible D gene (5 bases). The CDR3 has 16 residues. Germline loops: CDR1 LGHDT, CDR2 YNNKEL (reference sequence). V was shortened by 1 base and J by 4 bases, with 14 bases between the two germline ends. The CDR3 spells CASSQAGGVGNQPQHF. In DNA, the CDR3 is TGTGCCAGCAGCCAAGCAGGAGGGGTAGGGAATCAGCCCCAGCATTTT.

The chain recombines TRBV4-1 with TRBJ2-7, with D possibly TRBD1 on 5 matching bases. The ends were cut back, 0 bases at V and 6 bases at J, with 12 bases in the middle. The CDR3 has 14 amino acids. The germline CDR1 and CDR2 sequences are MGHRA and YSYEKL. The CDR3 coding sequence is TGCGCCAGCAGCCAAGATCCAGGGTCACTCGAGCAGTACTTC. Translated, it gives CASSQDPGSLEQYF.

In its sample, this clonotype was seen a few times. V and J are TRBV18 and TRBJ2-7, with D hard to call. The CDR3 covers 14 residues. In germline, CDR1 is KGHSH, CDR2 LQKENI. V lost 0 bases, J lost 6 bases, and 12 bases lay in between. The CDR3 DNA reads TGTGCCAGCTCACCACCAGTCGTAGGCGCCGAGCAGTACTTC. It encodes CASSPPVVGAEQYF.

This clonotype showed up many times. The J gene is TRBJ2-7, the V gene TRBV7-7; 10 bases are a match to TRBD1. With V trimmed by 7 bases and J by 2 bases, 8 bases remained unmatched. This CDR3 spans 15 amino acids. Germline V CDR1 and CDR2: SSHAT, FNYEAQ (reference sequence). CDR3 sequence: CASKYGQGGTYEQYF. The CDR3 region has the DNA TGTGCCAGCAAGTACGGACAGGGGGGTACCTACGAGCAGTACTTC.

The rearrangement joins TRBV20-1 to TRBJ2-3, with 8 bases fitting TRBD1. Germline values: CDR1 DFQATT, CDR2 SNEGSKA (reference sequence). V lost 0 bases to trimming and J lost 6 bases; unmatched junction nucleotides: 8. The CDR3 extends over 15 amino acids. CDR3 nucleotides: TGCAGTGCTAGAGATTTGCAGGGGGCCGGGGATACGCAGTATTTT. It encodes CSARDLQGAGDTQYF.

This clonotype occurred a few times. The CDR3 protein is CASSLGPGLNEKLFF. Here the CDR3 DNA reads TGTGCCAGCAGCTTGGGGCCCGGTCTTAATGAAAAACTGTTTTTT. The chain combines TRBV7-6 with TRBJ1-4, with D possibly TRBD1 on 5 matching bases. The germline V and J ends were trimmed by 3 bases and 4 bases, with 12 bases remaining between them. The CDR3 length is 15 residues. Germline V CDR1 and CDR2: SGHVS, FNYEAQ.

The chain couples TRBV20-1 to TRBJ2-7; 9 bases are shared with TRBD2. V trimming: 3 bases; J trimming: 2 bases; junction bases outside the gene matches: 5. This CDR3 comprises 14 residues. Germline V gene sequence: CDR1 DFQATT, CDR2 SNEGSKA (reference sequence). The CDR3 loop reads CSASLSGSPYEQYF. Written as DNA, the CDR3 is TGCAGTGCTAGCCTTAGCGGGAGCCCCTACGAGCAGTACTTC.

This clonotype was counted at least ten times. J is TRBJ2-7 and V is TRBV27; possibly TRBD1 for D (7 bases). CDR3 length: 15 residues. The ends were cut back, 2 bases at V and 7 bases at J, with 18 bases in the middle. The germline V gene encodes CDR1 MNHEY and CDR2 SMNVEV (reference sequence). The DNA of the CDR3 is TGTGCCAGCAGTTTAGGGGCGGGACAGTTTCTAGAGCAGTACTTC. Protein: CASSLGAGQFLEQYF.

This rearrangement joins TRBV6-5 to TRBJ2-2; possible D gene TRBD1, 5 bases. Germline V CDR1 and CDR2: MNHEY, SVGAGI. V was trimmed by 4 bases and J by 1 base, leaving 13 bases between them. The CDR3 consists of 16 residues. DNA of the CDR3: TGTGCCAGCAGTTTATTCAGGGTTGAGAACACCGGGGAGCTGTTTTTT. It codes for CASSLFRVENTGELFF.

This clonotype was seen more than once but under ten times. DNA of the CDR3: TGTGCCAGCAGTGAAACAGGAGCCAAAAACATTCAGTACTTC. This translates into CASSETGAKNIQYF. The chain recombines TRBV25-1 with TRBJ2-4, with TRBD1 as a possible D gene (5 bases). Germline-derived CDR1 and CDR2 are MGHDK and SYGVNS. V shed 2 bases and J shed 0 bases, with 5 bases lying between them. The CDR3 length is 14 residues.

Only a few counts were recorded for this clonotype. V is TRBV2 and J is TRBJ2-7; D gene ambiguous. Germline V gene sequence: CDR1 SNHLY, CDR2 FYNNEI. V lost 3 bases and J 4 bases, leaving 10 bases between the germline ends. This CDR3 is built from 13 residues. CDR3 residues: CASSEQAVYEQYF. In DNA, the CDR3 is TGTGCCAGCAGTGAGCAGGCTGTTTACGAGCAGTACTTC.